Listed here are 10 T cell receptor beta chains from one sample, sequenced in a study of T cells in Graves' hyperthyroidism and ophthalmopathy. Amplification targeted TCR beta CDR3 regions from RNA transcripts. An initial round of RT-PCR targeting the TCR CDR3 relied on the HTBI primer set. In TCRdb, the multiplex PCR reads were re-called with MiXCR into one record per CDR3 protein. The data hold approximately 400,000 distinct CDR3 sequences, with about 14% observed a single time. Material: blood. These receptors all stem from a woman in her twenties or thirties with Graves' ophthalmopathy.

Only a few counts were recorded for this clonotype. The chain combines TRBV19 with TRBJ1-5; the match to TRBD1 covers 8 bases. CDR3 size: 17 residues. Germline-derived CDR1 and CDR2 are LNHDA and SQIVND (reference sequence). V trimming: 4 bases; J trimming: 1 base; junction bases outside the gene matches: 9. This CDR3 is CASSNGRGLVSNQPQHF. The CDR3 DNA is TGTGCCAGTAGTAATGGCAGGGGGCTAGTCAGCAATCAGCCCCAGCATTTT.

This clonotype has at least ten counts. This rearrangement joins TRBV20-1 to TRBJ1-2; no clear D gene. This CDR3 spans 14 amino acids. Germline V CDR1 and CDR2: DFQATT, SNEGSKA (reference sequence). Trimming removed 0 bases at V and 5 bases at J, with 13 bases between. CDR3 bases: TGCAGTGCTAGAGATTCCCATGGGAAGTATGGCTACACCTTC. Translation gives CSARDSHGKYGYTF.

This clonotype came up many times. The CDR3 sequence: CASSFTVNEKLFF. The CDR3 nucleotides are TGTGCCAGCAGTTTTACGGTTAATGAAAAACTGTTTTTT. The chain is built from TRBV12-3 or TRBV12-4 and TRBJ1-4; no clear D. Deletions cut 3 bases from V and 4 bases from J, with 6 bases between. The CDR3 length is 13 residues.

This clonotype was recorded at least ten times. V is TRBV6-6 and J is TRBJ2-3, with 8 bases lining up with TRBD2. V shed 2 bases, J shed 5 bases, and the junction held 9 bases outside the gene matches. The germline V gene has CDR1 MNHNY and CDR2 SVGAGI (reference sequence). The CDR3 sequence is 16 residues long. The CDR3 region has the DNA TGTGCCAGCAGTTACCTCCGGGGGGGCTCTGAAGATACGCAGTATTTT. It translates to CASSYLRGGSEDTQYF.

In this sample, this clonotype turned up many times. CDR3 nucleotide sequence: TGTGCCAGCACCACTAGGAATGAGCAGTTCTTC. Protein product: CASTTRNEQFF. The chain recombines TRBV2 with TRBJ2-1; maybe TRBD2 (5 bases). Germline V gives CDR1 SNHLY, CDR2 FYNNEI. V was pared by 7 bases and J by 7 bases, with 8 bases between. There are 11 residues in the CDR3.

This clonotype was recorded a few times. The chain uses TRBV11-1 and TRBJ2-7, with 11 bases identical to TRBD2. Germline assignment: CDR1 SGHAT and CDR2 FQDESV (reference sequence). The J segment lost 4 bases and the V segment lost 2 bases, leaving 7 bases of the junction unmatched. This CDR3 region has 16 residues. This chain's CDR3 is CASSLSGGLAAYEQYF. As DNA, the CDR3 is TGTGCCAGCAGCTTATCGGGGGGACTAGCGGCTTACGAGCAGTACTTC.

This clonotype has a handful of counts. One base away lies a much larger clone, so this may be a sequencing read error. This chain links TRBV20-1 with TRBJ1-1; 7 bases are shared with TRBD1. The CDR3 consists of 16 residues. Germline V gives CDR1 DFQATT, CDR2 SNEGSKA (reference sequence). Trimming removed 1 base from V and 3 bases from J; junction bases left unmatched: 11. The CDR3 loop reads CSARGLHRGLDTEAFF. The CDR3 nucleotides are TGCAGTGCTAGAGGTCTTCACAGGGGTTTGGACACTGAAGCTTTCTTT.

The CDR3 spells CATGGVVGELFF. DNA for the CDR3: TGTGCCACAGGAGGAGTGGTCGGGGAGCTGTTTTTT. The rearrangement uses TRBV3-1 and TRBJ2-2; D is perhaps TRBD2 (5 bases). Looked up from germline, CDR1 is LGHDT and CDR2 is YNNKEL (reference sequence). Trimming stripped 10 bases from V and 7 bases from J, with 13 bases between. CDR3 size: 12 residues.

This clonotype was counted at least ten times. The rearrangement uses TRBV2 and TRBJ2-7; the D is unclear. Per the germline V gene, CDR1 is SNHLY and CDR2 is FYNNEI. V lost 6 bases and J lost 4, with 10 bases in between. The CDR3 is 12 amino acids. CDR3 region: CASRPSVYEQYF. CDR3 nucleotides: TGTGCCAGCAGGCCTTCAGTGTACGAGCAGTACTTC.

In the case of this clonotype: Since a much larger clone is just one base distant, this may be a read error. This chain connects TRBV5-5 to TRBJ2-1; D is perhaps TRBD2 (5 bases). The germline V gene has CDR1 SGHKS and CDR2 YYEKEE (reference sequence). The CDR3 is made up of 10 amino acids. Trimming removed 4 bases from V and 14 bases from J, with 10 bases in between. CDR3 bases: TGTGCCAGCAGCGGAAACGGGGAGTTCTTC. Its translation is CASSGNGEFF.